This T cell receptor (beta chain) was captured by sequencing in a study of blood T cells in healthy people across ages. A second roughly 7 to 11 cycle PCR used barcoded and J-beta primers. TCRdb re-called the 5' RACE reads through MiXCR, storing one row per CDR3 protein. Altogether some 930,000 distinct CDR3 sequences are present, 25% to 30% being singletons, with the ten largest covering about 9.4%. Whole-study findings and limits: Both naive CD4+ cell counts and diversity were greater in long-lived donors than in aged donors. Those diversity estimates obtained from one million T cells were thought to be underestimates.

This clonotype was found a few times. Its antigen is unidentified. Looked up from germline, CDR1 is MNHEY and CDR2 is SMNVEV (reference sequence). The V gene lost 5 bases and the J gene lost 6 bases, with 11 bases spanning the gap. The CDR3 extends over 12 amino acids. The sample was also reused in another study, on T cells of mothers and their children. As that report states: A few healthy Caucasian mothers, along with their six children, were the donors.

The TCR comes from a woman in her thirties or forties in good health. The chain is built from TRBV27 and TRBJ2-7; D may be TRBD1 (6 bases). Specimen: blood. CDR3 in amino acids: CASSIQGGEQYF. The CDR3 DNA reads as TGTGCCAGCAGTATACAGGGTGGCGAGCAGTACTTC.